A single sample gave rise to the 13 T cell receptor beta chains below, sequenced in a study of blood T cells in healthy people across ages. A second PCR of 7 to 11 cycles used a sample-barcoded 5' primer and a J-beta primer mix. TCRdb ran MiXCR on the 5' RACE reads and lists one entry per CDR3 protein. This table has 630,000 or so distinct CDR3 sequences, about 30% appearing once. Sequences were obtained from blood. The receptor set was obtained from a woman older than 75 in good health.

This clonotype was seen at least ten times. A much larger clone lies one base from this, so it may be a read error. The V gene is TRBV7-6, the J gene TRBJ2-1; D gene ambiguous. Near its end, the DNA agrees better with TRBJ2-7, so the J call may be wrong. CDR1 SGHVS and CDR2 FNYEAQ come from the germline V gene. The CDR3 has 15 residues. The CDR3 DNA reads as TGTGCCAGCAGCTCCTTAGATGGCTCCTACAATGAGCAGTACTTC. Residues: CASSSLDGSYNEQYF.

This clonotype was counted many times. This chain uses TRBV6-2 or TRBV6-3 with TRBJ1-2; D call uncertain. V lost 5 bases, J lost 7 bases, and 8 bases lay in between. CDR1 and CDR2 (germline): MNHEY, SVGEGT. The CDR3 has 11 residues. The CDR3 is CASSRESGYTF. The CDR3 DNA is TGTGCCAGCAGTAGGGAGAGTGGCTACACCTTC.

The rearrangement uses TRBV19 and TRBJ1-1; D is ambiguous. This CDR3 has 14 residues. Looked up from germline, CDR1 is LNHDA and CDR2 is SQIVND (reference sequence). V was cut by 9 bases and J by 3 bases, with 17 bases left in between. The CDR3 bases are TGTGCCAGCACTCATCGGGGTAGCGACACTGAAGCTTTCTTT. It specifies CASTHRGSDTEAFF.

In the case of this clonotype: This may arise from a read error, as a much more abundant clone is one base away. This rearrangement joins TRBV20-1 to TRBJ1-2; 8 nucleotides match TRBD1. The CDR3 is 11 amino acids. Germline V gene lookup returns CDR1 DFQATT and CDR2 SNEGSKA (reference sequence). The CDR3 bases are TGCAGTGCTAGATCCGGACAGGGCTGCACCTTC. It specifies CSARSGQGCTF.

This sequence joins TRBV5-1 and TRBJ2-1; tentative D call: TRBD1 (6 bases). CDR1 is SGHRS, CDR2 YFSETQ, per germline. The CDR3 has 16 residues. Between the trimmed V and J ends, which lost 0 bases and 4 bases, there was a span of 14 bases. The CDR3 loop reads CASSLGTGTNYNEQFF. The DNA of the CDR3 is TGCGCCAGCAGCTTGGGGACCGGGACAAATTACAATGAGCAGTTCTTC.

This rearrangement joins TRBV10-2 to TRBJ2-7; tentatively, D is TRBD1 (6 bases). V was shortened by 6 bases and J by 10 bases, with 13 bases between the two germline ends. Looked up from germline, CDR1 is WSHSY and CDR2 is SAAADI. The CDR3 has 11 residues. CDR3 residues: CASRDSAIQYF. Written as DNA, the CDR3 is TGCGCCAGCAGGGACAGCGCAATCCAGTACTTC.

This clonotype occurred a few times. The chain is built from TRBV20-1 and TRBJ2-7; D may be TRBD1 (5 bases). The germline V gene has CDR1 DFQATT and CDR2 SNEGSKA (reference sequence). V gave up 0 bases and J gave up 2 bases, with 14 bases separating them. This CDR3 has 15 amino acids. The CDR3 DNA reads TGCAGTGCTAGAGATCTTGTGGGGCCACCCTACGAGCAGTACTTC. Residues: CSARDLVGPPYEQYF.

V usage is TRBV6-1 and J usage is TRBJ1-6; a weak D match, TRBD1 (5 bases). This CDR3 has 16 amino acids. Germline V gene lookup returns CDR1 MNHNS and CDR2 SASEGT. V was cut by 4 bases and J by 7 bases, with 17 bases left in between. The CDR3 protein is CASSVAGPPENSPLHF. The CDR3 DNA sequence: TGTGCCAGCAGTGTAGCGGGGCCGCCTGAAAATTCACCCCTCCACTTT.

This clonotype was counted only a few times. It may be a read error: a sequence one base away is much more abundant. The rearrangement links TRBV4-3 to TRBJ2-7; TRBD2 agrees at 7 bases. The CDR3 loop spans 17 amino acids. J gave up 7 bases and V 0 bases, and 15 bases lay outside the gene matches. Germline V gives CDR1 LGHNA, CDR2 YSLEER. The chain's CDR3 is CASSQDHGGGHYNEQYF. Written as DNA, the CDR3 is TGCGCCAGCAGCCAAGATCACGGCGGGGGTCACTACAATGAGCAGTACTTC.

The CDR3 region is CSARGDSYGYTF. The CDR3 region has the DNA TGCAGTGCTAGAGGCGATTCATATGGCTACACCTTC. This sequence joins TRBV20-1 and TRBJ1-2; no clear D. Germline CDR1 is DFQATT and CDR2 is SNEGSKA (reference sequence). The CDR3 is 12 amino acids. The ends were cut back, 1 base at V and 5 bases at J, with 8 bases in the middle.

J is TRBJ1-1 and V is TRBV5-5, with D possibly matching TRBD1 (6 bases). Trimming stripped 3 bases from V and 11 bases from J, with 17 bases between. From germline, CDR1 is SGHKS and CDR2 YYEKEE (reference sequence). CDR3 length: 13 amino acids. The CDR3 reads CASSSGTLLRAFF. The CDR3 coding sequence is TGTGCCAGCAGCTCCGGGACACTCTTGAGGGCTTTCTTT.

Regarding this clonotype: This sequence may be a read error, since a much larger clone differs from it by one base. The chain employs TRBV28 and TRBJ1-2, with D possibly TRBD1 on 6 matching bases. V was pared by 7 bases and J by 6 bases, with 15 bases between. CDR1 is MDHEN and CDR2 is SYDVKM in the germline V gene. This CDR3 spans 13 amino acids. The CDR3 protein is CASTSDRLNGYTF. In DNA, the CDR3 is TGTGCCAGCACAAGCGACAGGTTGAATGGCTACACCTTC.

The chain employs TRBV28 and TRBJ2-4; the match to TRBD1 covers 11 bases. The tail of the sequence fits TRBJ2-1 better, so the J call may be wrong. This CDR3 is 14 amino acids long. Germline CDR1 MDHEN, CDR2 SYDVKM. DNA of the CDR3: TGTGCCAGCAGTATCCGGGACAGGGGGGGTCTTCAGTTCTTC. Translation gives CASSIRDRGGLQFF.